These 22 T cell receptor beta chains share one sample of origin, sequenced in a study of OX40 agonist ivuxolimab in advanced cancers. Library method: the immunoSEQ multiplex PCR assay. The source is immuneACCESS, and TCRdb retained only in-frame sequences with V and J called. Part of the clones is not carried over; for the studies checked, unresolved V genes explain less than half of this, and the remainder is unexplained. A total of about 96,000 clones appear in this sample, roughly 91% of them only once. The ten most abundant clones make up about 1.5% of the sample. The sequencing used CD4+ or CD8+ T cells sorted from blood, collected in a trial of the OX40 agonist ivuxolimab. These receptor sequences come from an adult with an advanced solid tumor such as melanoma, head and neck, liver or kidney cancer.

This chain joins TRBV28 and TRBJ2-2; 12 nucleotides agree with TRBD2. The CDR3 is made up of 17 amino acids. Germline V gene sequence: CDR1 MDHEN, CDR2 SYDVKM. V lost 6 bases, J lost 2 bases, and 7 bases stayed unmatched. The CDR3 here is CASRTSGGLVNTGELFF. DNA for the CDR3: TGTGCCAGCAGAACTAGCGGGGGGTTGGTTAACACCGGGGAGCTGTTTTTT.

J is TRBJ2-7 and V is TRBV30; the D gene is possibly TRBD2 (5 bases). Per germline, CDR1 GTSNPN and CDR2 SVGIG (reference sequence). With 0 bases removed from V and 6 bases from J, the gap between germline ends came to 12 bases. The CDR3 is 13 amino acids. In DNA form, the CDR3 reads TGTGCCTGGAGTGTGTGGAGGTTTGGCGAGCAGTACTTC. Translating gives CAWSVWRFGEQYF.

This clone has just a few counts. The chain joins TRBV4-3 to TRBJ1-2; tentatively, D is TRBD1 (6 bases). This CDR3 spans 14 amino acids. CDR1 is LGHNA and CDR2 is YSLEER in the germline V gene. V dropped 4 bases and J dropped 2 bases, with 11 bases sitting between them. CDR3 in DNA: TGCGCCAGCAGCCGTTCTACAGGGAACTATGGCTACACCTTC. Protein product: CASSRSTGNYGYTF.

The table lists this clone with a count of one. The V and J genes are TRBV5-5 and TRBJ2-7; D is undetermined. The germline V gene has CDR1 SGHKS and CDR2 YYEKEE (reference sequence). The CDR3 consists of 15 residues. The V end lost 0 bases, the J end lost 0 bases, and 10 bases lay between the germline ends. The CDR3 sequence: CASSLGPESSYEQYF. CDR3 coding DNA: TGTGCCAGCAGCTTGGGTCCGGAGAGCTCCTACGAGCAGTACTTC. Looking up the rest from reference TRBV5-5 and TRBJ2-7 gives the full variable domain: DAGVTQSPTHLIKTRGQQVTLRCSPISGHKSVSWYQQVLGQGPQFIFQYYEKEERGRGNFPDRFSARQFPNYSSELNVNALLLGDSALYLCASSLGPESSYEQYFGPGTRLTVT.

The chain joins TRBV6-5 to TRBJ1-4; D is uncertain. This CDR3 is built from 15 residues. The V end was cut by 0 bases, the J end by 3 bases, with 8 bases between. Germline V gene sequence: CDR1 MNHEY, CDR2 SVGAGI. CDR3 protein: CASSYSRVSNEKLFF. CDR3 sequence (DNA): TGTGCCAGCAGTTACTCGAGAGTTTCTAATGAAAAACTGTTTTTT.

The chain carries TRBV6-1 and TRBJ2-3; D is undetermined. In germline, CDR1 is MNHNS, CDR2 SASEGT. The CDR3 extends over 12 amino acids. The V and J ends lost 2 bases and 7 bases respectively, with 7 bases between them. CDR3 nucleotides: TGTGCCAGCAGTGAATTGAGCCATACGCAGTATTTT. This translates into CASSELSHTQYF.

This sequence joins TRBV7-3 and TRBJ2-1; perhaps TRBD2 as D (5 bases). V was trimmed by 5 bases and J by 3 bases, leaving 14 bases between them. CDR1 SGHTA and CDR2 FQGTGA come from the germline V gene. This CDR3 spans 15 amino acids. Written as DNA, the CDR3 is TGTGCCAGCAGCCCCCAGACGGGGAACTACAATGAGCAGTTCTTC. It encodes CASSPQTGNYNEQFF.

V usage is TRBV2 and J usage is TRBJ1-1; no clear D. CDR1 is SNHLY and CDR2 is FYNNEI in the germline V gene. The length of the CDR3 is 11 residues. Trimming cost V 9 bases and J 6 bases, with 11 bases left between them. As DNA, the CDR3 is TGTGCCAGAAGGACGTGGGCTGAAGCTTTCTTT. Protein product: CARRTWAEAFF. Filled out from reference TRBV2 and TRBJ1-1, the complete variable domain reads EPEVTQTPSHQVTQMGQEVILRCVPISNHLYFYWYRQILGQKVEFLVSFYNNEISEKSEIFDDQFSVERPDGSNFTLKIRSTKLEDSAMYFCARRTWAEAFFGQGTRLTVV.

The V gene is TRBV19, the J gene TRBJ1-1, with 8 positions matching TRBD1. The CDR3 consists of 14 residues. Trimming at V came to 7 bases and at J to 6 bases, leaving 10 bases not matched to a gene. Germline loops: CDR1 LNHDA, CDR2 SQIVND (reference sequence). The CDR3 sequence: CASNPRTGSAEAFF. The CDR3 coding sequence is TGTGCCAGTAACCCTCGGACAGGGTCCGCTGAAGCTTTCTTT.

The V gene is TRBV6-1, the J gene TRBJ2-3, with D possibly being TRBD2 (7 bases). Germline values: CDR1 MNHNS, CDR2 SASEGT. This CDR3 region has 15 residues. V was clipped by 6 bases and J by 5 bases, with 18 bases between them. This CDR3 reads CASRGGGGSGDTQYF. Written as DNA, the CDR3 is TGTGCCAGCAGGGGAGGGGGAGGGTCGGGAGATACGCAGTATTTT.

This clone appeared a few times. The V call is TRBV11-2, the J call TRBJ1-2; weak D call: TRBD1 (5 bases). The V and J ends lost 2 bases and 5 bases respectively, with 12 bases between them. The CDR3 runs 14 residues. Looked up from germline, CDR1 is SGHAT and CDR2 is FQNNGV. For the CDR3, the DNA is TGTGCCAGCAGCTTAAGCGACAGCGTATATGGCTACACCTTC. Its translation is CASSLSDSVYGYTF.

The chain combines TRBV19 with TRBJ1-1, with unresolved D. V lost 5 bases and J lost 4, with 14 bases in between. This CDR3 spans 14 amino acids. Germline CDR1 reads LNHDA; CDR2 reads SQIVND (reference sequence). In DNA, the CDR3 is TGTGCCAGTAGTTCGACCGCGGCAGTCACTGAAGCTTTCTTT. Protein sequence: CASSSTAAVTEAFF. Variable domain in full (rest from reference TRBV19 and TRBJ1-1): DGGITQSPKYLFRKEGQNVTLSCEQNLNHDAMYWYRQDPGQGLRLIYYSQIVNDFQKGDIAEGYSVSREKKESFPLTVTSAQKNPTAFYLCASSSTAAVTEAFFGQGTRLTVV.

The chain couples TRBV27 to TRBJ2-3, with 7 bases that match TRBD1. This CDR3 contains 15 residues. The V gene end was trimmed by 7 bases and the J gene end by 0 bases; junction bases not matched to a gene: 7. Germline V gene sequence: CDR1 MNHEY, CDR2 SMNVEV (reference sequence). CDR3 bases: TGTGCCAGCAAAGGGGGCGGAATTAGCACAGATACGCAGTATTTT. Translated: CASKGGGISTDTQYF.

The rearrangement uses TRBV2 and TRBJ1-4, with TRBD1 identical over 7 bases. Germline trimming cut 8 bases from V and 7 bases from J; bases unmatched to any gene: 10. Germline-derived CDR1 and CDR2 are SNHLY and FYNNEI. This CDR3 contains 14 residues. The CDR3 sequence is CASVPTGRSEKLFF. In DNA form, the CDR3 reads TGTGCCAGCGTCCCGACAGGGAGAAGTGAAAAACTGTTTTTT. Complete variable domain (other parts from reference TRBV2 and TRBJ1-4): EPEVTQTPSHQVTQMGQEVILRCVPISNHLYFYWYRQILGQKVEFLVSFYNNEISEKSEIFDDQFSVERPDGSNFTLKIRSTKLEDSAMYFCASVPTGRSEKLFFGSGTQLSVL.

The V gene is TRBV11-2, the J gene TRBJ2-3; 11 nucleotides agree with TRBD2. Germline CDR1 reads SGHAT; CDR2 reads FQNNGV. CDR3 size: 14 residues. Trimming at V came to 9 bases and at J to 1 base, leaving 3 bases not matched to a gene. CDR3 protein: CASGLAGGTDTQYF. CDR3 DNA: TGTGCCAGTGGACTAGCGGGTGGCACAGATACGCAGTATTTT.

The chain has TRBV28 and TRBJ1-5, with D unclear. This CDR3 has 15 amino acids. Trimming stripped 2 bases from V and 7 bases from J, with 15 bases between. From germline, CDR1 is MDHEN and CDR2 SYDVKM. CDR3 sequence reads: CASSLVGVGWQPQHF. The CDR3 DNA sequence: TGTGCCAGCAGTTTAGTCGGGGTAGGTTGGCAGCCCCAGCATTTT.

The CDR3 sequence: CASSHFSDSKYEQYF. The DNA for the CDR3 is TGTGCCAGCAGTCACTTTTCGGACAGTAAGTACGAGCAGTACTTC. The J gene is TRBJ2-7, the V gene TRBV28; tentatively, D is TRBD1 (6 bases). The CDR3 loop spans 15 amino acids. Trimming took off 5 bases at V and 4 bases at J, with 18 bases between the two ends. Germline V gene lookup returns CDR1 MDHEN and CDR2 SYDVKM.

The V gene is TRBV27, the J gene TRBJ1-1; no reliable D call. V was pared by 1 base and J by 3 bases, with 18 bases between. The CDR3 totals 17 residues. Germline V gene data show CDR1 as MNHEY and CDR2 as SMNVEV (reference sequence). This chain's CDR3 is CASSLYAGIKSDTEAFF. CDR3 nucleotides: TGTGCCAGCAGTTTATACGCCGGTATTAAGTCGGACACTGAAGCTTTCTTT.

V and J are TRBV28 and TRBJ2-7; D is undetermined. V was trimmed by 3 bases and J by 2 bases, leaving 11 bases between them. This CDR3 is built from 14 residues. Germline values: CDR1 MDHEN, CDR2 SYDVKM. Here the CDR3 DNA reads TGTGCCAGCAGTTTGATCGACAAAACCTACGAGCAGTACTTC. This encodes CASSLIDKTYEQYF.

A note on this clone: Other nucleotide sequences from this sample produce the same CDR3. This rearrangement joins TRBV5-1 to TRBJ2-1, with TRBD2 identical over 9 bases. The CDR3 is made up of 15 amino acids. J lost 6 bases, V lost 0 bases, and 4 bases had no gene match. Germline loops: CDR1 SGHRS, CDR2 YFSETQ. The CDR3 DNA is TGCGCCAGCAGCTTGGTGGCGGGGGGGCTCAATGAGCAGTTCTTC. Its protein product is CASSLVAGGLNEQFF.

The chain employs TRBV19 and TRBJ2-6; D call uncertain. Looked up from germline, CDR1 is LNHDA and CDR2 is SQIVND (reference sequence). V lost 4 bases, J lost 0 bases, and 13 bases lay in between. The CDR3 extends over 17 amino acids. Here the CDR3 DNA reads TGTGCCAGTAGTAGGTCGTCCAGAAGCTCTGGGGCCAACGTCCTGACTTTC. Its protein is CASSRSSRSSGANVLTF.

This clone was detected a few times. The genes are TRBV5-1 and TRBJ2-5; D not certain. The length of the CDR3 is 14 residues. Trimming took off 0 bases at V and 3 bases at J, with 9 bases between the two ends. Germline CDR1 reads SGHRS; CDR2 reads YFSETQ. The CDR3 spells CASSLGLGEETQYF. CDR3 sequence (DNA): TGCGCCAGCAGCTTGGGGCTTGGGGAAGAGACCCAGTACTTC.